The rows below give T cell receptor beta chains drawn from one sample of a study of blood T cell repertoires in COVID-19. Generated by immunoSEQ multiplex PCR, the TCRdb table keeps only in-frame clones and is missing some. The repertoire includes approximately 74,000 clones, approximately 88% of them detected once, and approximately 2.5% sits in the top ten. Sequenced sample: peripheral blood. Source of these receptors: an older man with active or convalescent COVID-19. CDR3s include the opening cysteine and the closing phenylalanine or tryptophan. The D gene is left open where the match is weak. Clone sizes are given selectively: once, few, many, or a class where the clone is expanded.

clone size: .
D gene: TRBD1
V gene: TRBV6-5
J gene: TRBJ2-7
CDR3 length: 13
CDR3 DNA: TGTGCCAGCAGTCCCGGGACAGGGTTCGAGCAGTACTTC
CDR3 protein: CASSPGTGFEQYF

clone size: .
D gene: TRBD1
V gene: TRBV5-4
J gene: TRBJ2-3
CDR3 length: 16
CDR3 DNA: TGTGCCAGCACCAAGTTTCGGACAGGGGGTTCGGATACGCAGTATTTT
CDR3 protein: CASTKFRTGGSDTQYF

clone size: .
D gene: .
V gene: TRBV9
J gene: TRBJ1-2
CDR3 length: 13
CDR3 DNA: TGTGCCAGCAGCGAGGGCGGGTTTGGTGGCTACACCTTC
CDR3 protein: CASSEGGFGGYTF

clone size: .
D gene: .
V gene: TRBV20-1
J gene: TRBJ1-2
CDR3 length: 11
CDR3 DNA: TGCAGTGCTGCAGGGGTAGGCGGCTACACCTTC
CDR3 protein: CSAAGVGGYTF

clone size: .
D gene: TRBD1
V gene: TRBV25-1
J gene: TRBJ1-1
CDR3 length: 14
CDR3 DNA: TGTGCCAGCAGCCAACAGGGGGCCAACACTGAAGCTTTCTTT
CDR3 protein: CASSQQGANTEAFF

clone size: .
D gene: .
V gene: TRBV7-8
J gene: TRBJ1-2
CDR3 length: 12
CDR3 DNA: TGTGCCAGCAGCCGCCCGGGTTGGGGCTACACCTTC
CDR3 protein: CASSRPGWGYTF

clone size: .
D gene: TRBD2
V gene: TRBV6-5
J gene: TRBJ2-7
CDR3 length: 15
CDR3 DNA: TGTGCCAGCAGTCGCTCCGGGACTAGCTCCTACGAGCAGTACTTC
CDR3 protein: CASSRSGTSSYEQYF

clone size: .
D gene: .
V gene: TRBV19
J gene: TRBJ1-2
CDR3 length: 16
CDR3 DNA: TGTGCCAGTAGTATGCTGGGCACCAATTCTAACTATGGCTACACCTTC
CDR3 protein: CASSMLGTNSNYGYTF

clone size: .
D gene: .
V gene: TRBV30
J gene: TRBJ2-3
CDR3 length: 12
CDR3 DNA: TGTGCCTGGAGTGTACTTACAGATACGCAGTATTTT
CDR3 protein: CAWSVLTDTQYF

clone size: .
D gene: .
V gene: TRBV6-2/TRBV6-3
J gene: TRBJ2-5
CDR3 length: 19
CDR3 DNA: TGTGCCAGCAGTTACTCCCCCCGAAGACCAGGGGATAAACAAGAGACCCAGTACTTC
CDR3 protein: CASSYSPRRPGDKQETQYF

clone size: once
D gene: .
V gene: TRBV7-2
J gene: TRBJ2-7
CDR3 length: 13
CDR3 DNA: TGTGCCAGCAGCCACCGGGACACGGGGGAGCAGTACTTC
CDR3 protein: CASSHRDTGEQYF

clone size: .
D gene: TRBD1
V gene: TRBV19
J gene: TRBJ2-6
CDR3 length: 16
CDR3 DNA: TGTGCCAGTTCCGGGACAGCTCTCTCTGGGGCCAACGTCCTGACTTTC
CDR3 protein: CASSGTALSGANVLTF

clone size: .
D gene: .
V gene: TRBV10-1
J gene: TRBJ2-1
CDR3 length: 17
CDR3 DNA: TGCGCCAGCAGTGAGTCGTGGGGGCGAGGGTCCTACAATGAGCAGTTCTTC
CDR3 protein: CASSESWGRGSYNEQFF

clone size: .
D gene: TRBD1
V gene: TRBV19
J gene: TRBJ2-3
CDR3 length: 15
CDR3 DNA: TGTGCCAGTAGCCAGGGACAGACCAGCACAGATACGCAGTATTTT
CDR3 protein: CASSQGQTSTDTQYF

clone size: .
D gene: .
V gene: TRBV6-2/TRBV6-3
J gene: TRBJ2-2
CDR3 length: 13
CDR3 DNA: TGTGCCAGCAGTTACACGGGGACCGGGGAGCTGTTTTTT
CDR3 protein: CASSYTGTGELFF